This T cell receptor (beta chain) appears in the sequencing data of a study of T cells in Graves' hyperthyroidism and ophthalmopathy. As for this clonotype: Its specificity is not known.

Study conclusions and caveats: Stable hyperthyroidism was separated from ophthalmopathy by a model based on 13 V-J features. Onset of ophthalmopathy came a median 6.5 months after the model predicted it. Appearing also in blood were most of the thyroid clonotypes expanded above 0.001.

The source material, RNA transcripts, was used to amplify TCR beta CDR3 regions. The TCR CDR3 first-round RT-PCR relied on the HTBI primer set. A single record per CDR3 protein comes from TCRdb applying MiXCR to the multiplex PCR reads. The table has about 570,000 distinct CDR3 sequences, 46% seen once. The CDR3 contains 15 residues. The V and J ends lost 7 bases and 5 bases, in that order; junction bases with no gene match: 13. Germline loops: CDR1 LNHDA, CDR2 SQIVND (reference sequence). This sequence originates from an adult woman with Graves' disease, either hyperthyroidism or ophthalmopathy (not recorded which). The V and J genes are TRBV19 and TRBJ1-2, with 7 positions matching TRBD1. Sequenced material: peripheral blood or thyroid tissue (not recorded which). The CDR3 spells CASTPEGAADYGYTF. CDR3 sequence (DNA): TGTGCCAGTACCCCAGAGGGGGCGGCAGATTATGGCTACACCTTC.